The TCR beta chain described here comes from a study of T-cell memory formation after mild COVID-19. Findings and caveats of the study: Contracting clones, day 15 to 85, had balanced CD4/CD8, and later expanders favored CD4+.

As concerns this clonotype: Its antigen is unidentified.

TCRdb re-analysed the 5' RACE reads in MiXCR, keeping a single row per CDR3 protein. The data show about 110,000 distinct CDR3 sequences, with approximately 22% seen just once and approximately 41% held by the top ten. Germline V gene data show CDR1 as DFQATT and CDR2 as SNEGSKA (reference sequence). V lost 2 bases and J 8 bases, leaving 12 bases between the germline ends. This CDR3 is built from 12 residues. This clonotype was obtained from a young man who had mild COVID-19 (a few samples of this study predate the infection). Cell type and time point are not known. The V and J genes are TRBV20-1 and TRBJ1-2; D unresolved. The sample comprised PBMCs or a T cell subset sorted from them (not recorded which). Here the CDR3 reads CSARSGLSGYTF. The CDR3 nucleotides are TGCAGTGCTAGATCAGGACTTTCGGGCTACACCTTC.